One and the same sample provided the 31 T cell receptor beta chains below, sequenced in a study of OX40 agonist ivuxolimab in advanced cancers. Measured with immunoSEQ multiplex PCR; TCRdb has only the in-frame clones, and not every one. The profile shows under 95,000 clones, about nine tenths of them singletons. Sequencing used CD4+ or CD8+ T cells sorted from blood, obtained in a trial of the OX40 agonist ivuxolimab. The receptors were gathered from an adult with an advanced solid tumor such as melanoma, head and neck, liver or kidney cancer.

The V gene is TRBV6-5, the J gene TRBJ1-3; possible D gene TRBD1, 6 bases. V gave up 6 bases and J gave up 4 bases, with 16 bases separating them. CDR1 and CDR2 from the germline V gene are MNHEY and SVGAGI. The CDR3 consists of 15 residues. CDR3 sequence (DNA): TGTGCCAGCAGCCTACAGGGCTTCGGAGGAAACACCATATATTTT. This translates into CASSLQGFGGNTIYF.

This sequence joins TRBV6-1 and TRBJ1-4; D ambiguous. This CDR3 has 14 residues. V was cut by 4 bases and J by 8 bases, with 14 bases left in between. Germline-derived CDR1 and CDR2 are MNHNS and SASEGT. CDR3 bases: TGTGCCAGCAGTGGAGGGAGGAGTGGGGAAAAACTGTTTTTT. Protein sequence: CASSGGRSGEKLFF.

The chain carries TRBV15 and TRBJ2-7; a weak D match, TRBD1 (5 bases). The CDR3 extends over 14 amino acids. Between the trimmed V and J ends, which lost 5 bases and 1 base, there was a span of 12 bases. Germline V gene lookup returns CDR1 LNHNV and CDR2 YYDKDF (reference sequence). The CDR3 region has the DNA TGTGCCACCAGCCCCGTAGGGGAATCCTACGAGCAGTACTTC. Its translation is CATSPVGESYEQYF. Filled out from reference TRBV15 and TRBJ2-7, the complete variable domain reads DAMVIQNPRYQVTQFGKPVTLSCSQTLNHNVMYWYQQKSSQAPKLLFHYYDKDFNNEADTPDNFQSRRPNTSFCFLDIRSPGLGDTAMYLCATSPVGESYEQYFGPGTRLTVT.

This clone was recorded only once. The rearrangement links TRBV11-2 to TRBJ2-7, with TRBD2 identical over 7 bases. Germline V lookup: CDR1 SGHAT, CDR2 FQNNGV. CDR3 length: 16 residues. The V gene end was trimmed by 2 bases and the J gene end by 2 bases; junction bases not matched to a gene: 9. This CDR3 reads CASSLLGGTIAYEQYF. CDR3 nucleotide sequence: TGTGCCAGCAGCTTACTGGGAGGGACCATCGCCTACGAGCAGTACTTC.

The chain recombines TRBV5-8 with TRBJ2-5, with 7 positions matching TRBD1. The J call may be mistaken, given a closer DNA end match to TRBJ2-7. The germline V gene has CDR1 SGHTS and CDR2 YDEGEE. The CDR3 sequence is 13 residues long. This CDR3 is CASSRDSAYEQYF. CDR3 nucleotides: TGTGCCAGCAGCCGGGACAGTGCCTACGAGCAGTACTTC.

The chain recombines TRBV5-1 with TRBJ2-7; 10 positions match TRBD2. This CDR3 has 14 residues. Trimming at V came to 5 bases and at J to 0 bases, leaving 2 bases not matched to a gene. Germline values: CDR1 SGHRS, CDR2 YFSETQ. The chain's CDR3 is CASSGTSASYEQYF. CDR3 coding DNA: TGCGCCAGCAGTGGGACTAGCGCCTCCTACGAGCAGTACTTC.

In DNA, the CDR3 is TGTGCCAGCAGCATTAGACAGGGGGCATATAGCAATCAGCCCCAGCATTTT. The encoded protein is CASSIRQGAYSNQPQHF. The J gene is TRBJ1-5, the V gene TRBV9; TRBD1 aligns across 10 bases. J was trimmed by 0 bases and V by 4 bases; bases with no gene match: 7. This CDR3 spans 17 amino acids. From germline, CDR1 is SGDLS and CDR2 YYNGEE.

The gene calls are TRBV7-8 and TRBJ2-5; either TRBD1 or TRBD2 may fit D (5 bases each). The CDR3 is 15 amino acids. Deletions cut 5 bases from V and 5 bases from J, with 18 bases between. Germline-derived CDR1 and CDR2 are SGHVS and FQNEAQ. CDR3 protein: CASSPSSGRSETQYF. The DNA of the CDR3 is TGTGCCAGCAGCCCAAGCTCGGGACGGTCGGAGACCCAGTACTTC.

The gene calls are TRBV30 and TRBJ1-1, with TRBD1 matching over 7 bases. The CDR3 length is 13 residues. The V gene end was trimmed by 1 base and the J gene end by 5 bases; junction bases not matched to a gene: 4. Germline V gene lookup returns CDR1 GTSNPN and CDR2 SVGIG (reference sequence). CDR3 residues: CAWSGQGRTEAFF. As DNA, the CDR3 is TGTGCCTGGAGTGGACAGGGAAGAACTGAAGCTTTCTTT.

V usage is TRBV5-4 and J usage is TRBJ1-2; D remains ambiguous. This CDR3 comprises 13 residues. Between the trimmed V and J ends, which lost 4 bases and 4 bases, there was a span of 11 bases. Germline V CDR1 and CDR2: SGHNT, YYREEE (reference sequence). The CDR3 DNA is TGTGCCAGCAGCCGAGACGGTCCCTATGGCTACACCTTC. This translates into CASSRDGPYGYTF.

The rearrangement joins TRBV5-1 to TRBJ2-7; D might be TRBD1 (5 bases). The CDR3 is 14 residues long. V was shortened by 0 bases and J by 3 bases, with 10 bases between the two germline ends. The V gene's germline CDR1 is SGHRS and CDR2 YFSETQ. The CDR3 DNA is TGCGCCAGCAGCTTGGACCAGGGTAGCTACGAGCAGTACTTC. Translated, it gives CASSLDQGSYEQYF. The variable domain in full, completed from reference TRBV5-1 and TRBJ2-7, reads KAGVTQTPRYLIKTRGQQVTLSCSPISGHRSVSWYQQTPGQGLQFLFEYFSETQRNKGNFPGRFSGRQFSNSRSEMNVSTLELGDSALYLCASSLDQGSYEQYFGPGTRLTVT.

This clone was seen a single time. The conserved phenylalanine or tryptophan normally closing the CDR3 is absent here, so this likely arose from a read error. The limits of the CDR3 on the DNA are not certain, so only TCRdb's listed CDR3 is given. The chain employs TRBV6-6 and TRBJ1-1. The CDR3 has 12 residues if both end residues are counted. Germline V gene data show CDR1 as MNHNY and CDR2 as SVGAGI (reference sequence). CDR3: CASSDGTALSFS.

The rearrangement links TRBV28 to TRBJ1-3; D ambiguous. The germline V and J ends were trimmed by 1 base and 0 bases, with 4 bases remaining between them. CDR3 size: 14 residues. Germline V gene data show CDR1 as MDHEN and CDR2 as SYDVKM. CDR3 in amino acids: CASSLSGSGNTIYF. The CDR3 nucleotides are TGTGCCAGCAGTTTATCCGGCTCTGGAAACACCATATATTTT.

This clone was observed once. The chain combines TRBV28 with TRBJ1-6; TRBD1 aligns across 7 bases. The CDR3 totals 14 residues. Germline lookup yields CDR1 MDHEN and CDR2 SYDVKM. Trimming took 11 bases from V and 14 from J; bases not matched to a gene: 18. CDR3 amino acids: CAAYGMKQGSALHF. For the CDR3, the DNA is TGTGCCGCCTACGGAATGAAACAGGGGAGTGCCCTCCACTTT.

The chain has TRBV2 and TRBJ1-2, with 7 bases fitting TRBD1. The J segment lost 1 base and the V segment lost 6 bases, leaving 8 bases of the junction unmatched. Germline-derived CDR1 and CDR2 are SNHLY and FYNNEI. This CDR3 comprises 15 residues. In nucleotides, the CDR3 is TGTGCCAGCAGCGGTAAAGGGACAGTTAACTATGGCTACACCTTC. As protein: CASSGKGTVNYGYTF.

In nucleotides, the CDR3 is TGTGCCAGTAGTTCTCGGACAGGGGGCAGTCAGCCCCAGCATTTT. It is translated as CASSSRTGGSQPQHF. The chain is built from TRBV19 and TRBJ1-5; TRBD1 aligns across 11 bases. V dropped 5 bases and J dropped 6; count of bases not matched to a gene: 6. The CDR3 totals 15 residues. Germline lookup yields CDR1 LNHDA and CDR2 SQIVND (reference sequence).

This clone was counted a single time. The J gene is TRBJ2-1, the V gene TRBV19, with unresolved D. The germline CDR1 and CDR2 sequences are LNHDA and SQIVND (reference sequence). The CDR3 loop spans 15 amino acids. V lost 5 bases and J 0 bases, leaving 11 bases between the germline ends. CDR3 sequence (DNA): TGTGCCAGTAGTCTCCTCGGGCCCTCCTACAATGAGCAGTTCTTC. Its translation is CASSLLGPSYNEQFF.

The rearrangement uses TRBV10-3 and TRBJ2-1; 15 bases match TRBD2. V gave up 0 bases and J gave up 5 bases; unmatched junction bases: 2. The CDR3 contains 17 residues. From germline, CDR1 is ENHRY and CDR2 SYGVKD. CDR3 in amino acids: CAISESGLAGGNNEQFF. DNA of the CDR3: TGTGCCATCAGTGAGTCGGGACTAGCGGGAGGAAACAATGAGCAGTTCTTC.

For the CDR3, the DNA is TGTGCCAGCTCAAGATACCAAGAGACCCAGTACTTC. Its protein is CASSRYQETQYF. The rearrangement uses TRBV18 and TRBJ2-5; the D is unclear. The CDR3 is made up of 12 amino acids. Trimming stripped 5 bases from V and 0 bases from J, with 4 bases between. Germline values: CDR1 KGHSH, CDR2 LQKENI.

The chain recombines TRBV7-9 with TRBJ1-2; D is ambiguous. Germline V gives CDR1 SEHNR, CDR2 FQNEAQ (reference sequence). V shed 5 bases and J shed 8 bases, with 9 bases lying between them. The CDR3 sequence is 11 residues long. Here the CDR3 reads CASSPSTGYTF. In DNA form, the CDR3 reads TGTGCCAGCAGCCCGAGCACCGGCTACACCTTC.

The chain links TRBV5-4 to TRBJ2-1, with a tentative D call TRBD2 (5 bases). The germline gives CDR1 SGHNT, CDR2 YYREEE (reference sequence). The CDR3 contains 16 residues. V gave up 2 bases and J gave up 0 bases, with 12 bases separating them. CDR3 nucleotide sequence: TGTGCCAGCAGCTTATTAGCGCAGAGCTCCTACAATGAGCAGTTCTTC. It is translated as CASSLLAQSSYNEQFF. Looking up the rest from reference TRBV5-4 and TRBJ2-1 gives the full variable domain: ETGVTQSPTHLIKTRGQQVTLRCSSQSGHNTVSWYQQALGQGPQFIFQYYREEENGRGNFPPRFSGLQFPNYSSELNVNALELDDSALYLCASSLLAQSSYNEQFFGPGTRLTVL.

The chain is built from TRBV19 and TRBJ2-1, with a tentative D call TRBD1 (6 bases). This CDR3 comprises 13 residues. The germline CDR1 and CDR2 sequences are LNHDA and SQIVND (reference sequence). Trimming took 7 bases from V and 9 from J, leaving 16 bases between them. The CDR3 DNA follows: TGTGCCAGTACCTTGACAGGCCGGGGTGAGCAGTTCTTC. It specifies CASTLTGRGEQFF.

This clone was recorded a few times. The chain combines TRBV7-3 with TRBJ1-3, with no clear D. With 4 bases removed from V and 4 bases from J, the gap between germline ends came to 8 bases. The CDR3 is 13 amino acids. CDR1 is SGHTA and CDR2 is FQGTGA in the germline V gene. DNA of the CDR3: TGTGCCAGCAGCTCGTCAGCAGGAAACACCATATATTTT. Its translation is CASSSSAGNTIYF.

The V and J genes are TRBV18 and TRBJ2-3; 10 nucleotides line up with TRBD2. The length of the CDR3 is 15 residues. Trimming cost V 8 bases and J 1 base; bases outside gene matches: 6. Looked up from germline, CDR1 is KGHSH and CDR2 is LQKENI. The CDR3, as DNA: TGTGCCAGCCGCAGCGGGAGGGGAGGCACAGATACGCAGTATTTT. Protein: CASRSGRGGTDTQYF.

The gene calls are TRBV30 and TRBJ1-4; 7 positions agree with TRBD1. The CDR3 length is 14 residues. Losses at the gene ends were 2 bases for V and 5 bases for J; bases not matched to a gene: 5. The V gene's germline CDR1 is GTSNPN and CDR2 SVGIG (reference sequence). CDR3 amino acids: CAWSTTDRNEKLFF. The DNA for the CDR3 is TGTGCCTGGAGTACCACGGACAGGAATGAAAAACTGTTTTTT.

V and J are TRBV6-6 and TRBJ2-5; 8 nucleotides line up with TRBD1. Per the germline V gene, CDR1 is MNHNY and CDR2 is SVGAGI (reference sequence). This CDR3 has 15 residues. The V segment lost 2 bases and the J segment 5 bases; nucleotides outside the gene matches: 7. The CDR3 here is CASSYLQGAGETQYF. The CDR3 bases are TGTGCCAGCAGTTACCTTCAGGGGGCCGGGGAGACCCAGTACTTC.

This chain links TRBV6-1 with TRBJ1-2; no firm D call. The germline gives CDR1 MNHNS, CDR2 SASEGT. The CDR3 is 12 residues long. Trimming took 1 base from V and 1 from J, leaving 1 base between them. The CDR3 nucleotides are TGTGCCAGCAGTGAAGTTAACTATGGCTACACCTTC. It encodes CASSEVNYGYTF.

The CDR3 spells CASSVAGGAEYGYTF. CDR3 nucleotides: TGTGCCAGCAGCGTAGCTGGAGGGGCGGAATATGGCTACACCTTC. This chain links TRBV9 with TRBJ1-2; D is perhaps TRBD1 (5 bases). CDR1 is SGDLS and CDR2 is YYNGEE in the germline V gene. The V end was cut by 0 bases, the J end by 5 bases, with 14 bases between. This CDR3 contains 15 residues.

CDR3 loop: CATSPSGGTDTQYF. DNA for the CDR3: TGTGCCACCAGCCCTAGCGGGGGCACAGATACGCAGTATTTT. This chain links TRBV15 with TRBJ2-3, with 9 bases aligning to TRBD2. The CDR3 loop spans 14 amino acids. CDR1 is LNHNV, CDR2 YYDKDF, per germline (reference sequence). V lost 5 bases, J lost 1 base, and 1 base stayed unmatched.

The rearrangement uses TRBV10-3 and TRBJ2-3; unclear D gene. Trimming left V 2 bases short and J 1 base short, with 1 base between. Germline V gene lookup returns CDR1 ENHRY and CDR2 SYGVKD. CDR3 length equals 12 residues. CDR3 sequence reads: CAISERTDTQYF. Here the CDR3 DNA reads TGTGCCATCAGTGAGCGCACAGATACGCAGTATTTT.

The chain is built from TRBV11-3 and TRBJ2-1; 7 positions agree with TRBD1. The CDR3 is made up of 14 amino acids. Losses at the gene ends were 1 base for V and 8 bases for J; bases not matched to a gene: 5. Germline CDR1 and CDR2: SGHNT and YENEEA. CDR3 bases: TGTGCCAGCAGCTTAGGACAGGGCGGGTATGAGCAGTTCTTC. Translating gives CASSLGQGGYEQFF.